The following is a TCR beta chain sequence with its context. Its antigen is undetermined. The data were obtained in a study of cytomegalovirus exposure and HLA in healthy donors. Study conclusions and caveats: Later genetic work tied a missense DCLRE1C variant to beta-chain V and J trimming. CMV antigen specificity was confirmed in vitro for three CMV-associated chains.

The ends were cut back, 3 bases at V and 6 bases at J, with 5 bases in the middle. This CDR3 is built from 12 residues. From germline, CDR1 is SGHTA and CDR2 FQGTGA. The study ran its PCR with 60 Vbeta and 13 Jbeta primers. Clones were sequenced by immunoSEQ multiplex PCR, and TCRdb holds only the in-frame ones, with some missing. The sample lists approximately 110,000 clones, roughly 80% occurring once. The V call is TRBV7-3, the J call TRBJ2-2, with no clear D. Material for sequencing was PBMCs. The receptor comes from a woman aged 40 to 55 in good health and CMV-seronegative. CDR3 sequence: CASSFRSGELFF. CDR3 in DNA: TGTGCCAGCAGCTTTCGGTCCGGGGAGCTGTTTTTT. The full variable domain, with the rest looked up from reference TRBV7-3 and TRBJ2-2, is GAGVSQTPSNKVTEKGKYVELRCDPISGHTALYWYRQSLGQGPEFLIYFQGTGAADDSGLPNDRFFAVRPEGSVSTLKIQRTERGDSAVYLCASSFRSGELFFGEGSRLTVL.